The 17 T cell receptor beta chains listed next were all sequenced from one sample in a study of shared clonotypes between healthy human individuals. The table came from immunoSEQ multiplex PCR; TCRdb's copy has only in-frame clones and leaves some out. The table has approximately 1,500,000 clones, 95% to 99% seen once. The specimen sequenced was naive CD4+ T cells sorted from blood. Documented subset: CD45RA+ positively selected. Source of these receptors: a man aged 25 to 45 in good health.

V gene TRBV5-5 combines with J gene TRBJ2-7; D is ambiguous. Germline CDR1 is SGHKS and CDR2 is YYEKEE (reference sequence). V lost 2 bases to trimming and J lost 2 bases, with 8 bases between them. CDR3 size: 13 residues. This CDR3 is CASSFDPAYEQYF. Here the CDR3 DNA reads TGTGCCAGCAGCTTCGACCCAGCCTACGAGCAGTACTTC.

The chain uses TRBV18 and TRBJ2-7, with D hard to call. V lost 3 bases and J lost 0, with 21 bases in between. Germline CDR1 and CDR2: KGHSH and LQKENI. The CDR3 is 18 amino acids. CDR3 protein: CASSPKRDQITNSYEQYF. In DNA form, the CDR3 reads TGTGCCAGCTCACCTAAACGAGACCAAATAACGAACTCCTACGAGCAGTACTTC.

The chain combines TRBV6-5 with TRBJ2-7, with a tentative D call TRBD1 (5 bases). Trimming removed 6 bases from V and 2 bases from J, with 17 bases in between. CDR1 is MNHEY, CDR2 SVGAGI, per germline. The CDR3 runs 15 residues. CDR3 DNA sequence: TGTGCCAGCAGCCGAACCCCTGGACAAACCTACGAGCAGTACTTC. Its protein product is CASSRTPGQTYEQYF.

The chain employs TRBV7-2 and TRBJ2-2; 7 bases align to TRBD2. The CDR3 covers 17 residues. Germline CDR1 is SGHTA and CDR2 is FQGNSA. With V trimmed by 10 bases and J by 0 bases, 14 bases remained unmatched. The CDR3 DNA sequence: TGTGCCACCGGGAGGAGGGCTAGCGACCCGAACACCGGGGAGCTGTTTTTT. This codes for CATGRRASDPNTGELFF.

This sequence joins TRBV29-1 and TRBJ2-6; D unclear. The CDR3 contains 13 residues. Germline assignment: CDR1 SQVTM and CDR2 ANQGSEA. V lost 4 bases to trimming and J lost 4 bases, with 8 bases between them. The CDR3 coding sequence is TGCAGCGTTGGGGGAAAGGGGGCCAACGTCCTGACTTTC. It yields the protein CSVGGKGANVLTF.

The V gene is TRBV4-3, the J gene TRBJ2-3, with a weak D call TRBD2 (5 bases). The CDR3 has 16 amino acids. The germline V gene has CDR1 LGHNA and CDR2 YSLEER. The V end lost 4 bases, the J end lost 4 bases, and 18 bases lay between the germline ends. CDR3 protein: CASSRVGGFRADTQYF. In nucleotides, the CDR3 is TGCGCCAGCAGCCGAGTCGGAGGATTTAGGGCAGATACGCAGTATTTT.

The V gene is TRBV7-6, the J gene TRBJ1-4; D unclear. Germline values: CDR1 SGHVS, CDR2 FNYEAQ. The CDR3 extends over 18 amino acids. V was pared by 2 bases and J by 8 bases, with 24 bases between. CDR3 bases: TGTGCCAGCAGCTTATTGGTTTTTGGACTACTCATTTGGGAAAAACTGTTTTTT. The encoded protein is CASSLLVFGLLIWEKLFF.

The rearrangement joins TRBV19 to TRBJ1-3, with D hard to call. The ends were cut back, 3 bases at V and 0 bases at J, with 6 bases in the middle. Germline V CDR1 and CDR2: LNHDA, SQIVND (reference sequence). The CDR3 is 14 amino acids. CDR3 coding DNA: TGTGCCAGTAGTATCCGGGACTCTGGAAACACCATATATTTT. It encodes CASSIRDSGNTIYF.

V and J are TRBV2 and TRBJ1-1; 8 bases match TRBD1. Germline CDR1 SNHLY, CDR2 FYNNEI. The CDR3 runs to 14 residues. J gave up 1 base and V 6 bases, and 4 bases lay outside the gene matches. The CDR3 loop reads CASSDRGKNTEAFF. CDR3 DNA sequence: TGTGCCAGCAGCGACAGGGGTAAGAACACTGAAGCTTTCTTT.

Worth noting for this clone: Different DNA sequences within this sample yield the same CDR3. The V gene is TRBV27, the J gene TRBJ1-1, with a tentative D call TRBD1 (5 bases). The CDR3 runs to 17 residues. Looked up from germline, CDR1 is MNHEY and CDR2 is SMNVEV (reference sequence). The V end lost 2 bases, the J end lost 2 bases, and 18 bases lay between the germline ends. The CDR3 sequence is CASSLSRRGRYNTEAFF. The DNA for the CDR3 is TGTGCCAGCAGTTTAAGTCGCCGGGGGAGGTACAACACTGAAGCTTTCTTT.

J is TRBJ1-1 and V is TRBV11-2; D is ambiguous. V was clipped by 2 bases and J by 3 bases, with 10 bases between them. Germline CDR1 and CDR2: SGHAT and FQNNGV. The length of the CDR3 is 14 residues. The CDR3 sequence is CASSLTVKDTEAFF. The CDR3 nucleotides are TGTGCCAGCAGCTTAACAGTCAAGGACACTGAAGCTTTCTTT.

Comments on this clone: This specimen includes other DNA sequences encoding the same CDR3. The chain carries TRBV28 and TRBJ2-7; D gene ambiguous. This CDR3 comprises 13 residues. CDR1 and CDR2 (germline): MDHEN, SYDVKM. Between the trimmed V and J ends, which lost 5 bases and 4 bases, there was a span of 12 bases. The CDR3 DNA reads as TGTGCCAGCAGTCTACACGGGCCATACGAGCAGTACTTC. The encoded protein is CASSLHGPYEQYF.

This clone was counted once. Written as DNA, the CDR3 is TGTGCCAGCAGCTTAGGCGCACTAGCGGGAGACGAGCAGTACTTC. Translation: CASSLGALAGDEQYF. The V gene is TRBV11-2, the J gene TRBJ2-7; 11 positions agree with TRBD2. V lost 1 base to trimming and J lost 5 bases; unmatched junction nucleotides: 4. CDR3 size: 15 residues. Germline V lookup: CDR1 SGHAT, CDR2 FQNNGV.

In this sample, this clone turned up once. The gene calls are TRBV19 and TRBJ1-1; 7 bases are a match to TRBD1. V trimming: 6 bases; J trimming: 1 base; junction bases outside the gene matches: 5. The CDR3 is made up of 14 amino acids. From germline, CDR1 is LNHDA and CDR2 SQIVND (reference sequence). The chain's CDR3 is CASRVQGTNTEAFF. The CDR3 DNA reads TGTGCCAGTAGGGTACAGGGGACGAACACTGAAGCTTTCTTT.

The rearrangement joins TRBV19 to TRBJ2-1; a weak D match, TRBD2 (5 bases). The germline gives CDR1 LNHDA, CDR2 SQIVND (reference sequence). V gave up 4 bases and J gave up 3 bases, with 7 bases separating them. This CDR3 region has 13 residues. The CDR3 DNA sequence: TGTGCCAGTAGTAGAGGGAACTACAATGAGCAGTTCTTC. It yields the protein CASSRGNYNEQFF.

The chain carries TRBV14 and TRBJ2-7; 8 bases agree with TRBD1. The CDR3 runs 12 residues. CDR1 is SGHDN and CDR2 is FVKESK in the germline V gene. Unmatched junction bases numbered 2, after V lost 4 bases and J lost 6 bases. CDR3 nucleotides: TGTGCCAGCAGCCTAGACAGGGGCGAGCAGTACTTC. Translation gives CASSLDRGEQYF.

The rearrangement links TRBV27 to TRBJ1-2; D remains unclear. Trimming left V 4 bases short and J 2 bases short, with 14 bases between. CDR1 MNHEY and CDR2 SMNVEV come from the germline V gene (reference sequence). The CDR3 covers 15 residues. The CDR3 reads CASSSRFTANYGYTF. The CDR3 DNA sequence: TGTGCCAGCAGTTCTCGTTTCACAGCAAACTATGGCTACACCTTC.